The source of this T cell receptor beta chain is a study of T cell responses to AZD1222 COVID-19 vaccine. Profiling relied on immunoSEQ multiplex PCR, and the TCRdb table lists in-frame clones only, not all of them. This table holds 95,000 to 150,000 clones, about 89% found once. The junction had 5 bases not matched to a gene; V was cut back by 0 bases and J by 3 bases. The CDR3 runs 15 residues. CDR1 is SGDLS, CDR2 YYNGEE, per germline. The material sequenced was peripheral blood, taken on day 0 of AZD1222 vaccination. The chain recombines TRBV9 with TRBJ1-2, with 7 bases lining up with TRBD1. The source is an adult in good health. The CDR3 DNA is TGTGCCAGCAGCGTAGGGAGGGGGCGCGACTATGGCTACACCTTC. It codes for CASSVGRGRDYGYTF.